This T cell receptor (beta chain) emerged from a study of cytotoxic CD8 clonotypes in ibrutinib-treated CLL. Regarding the study as a whole: Public clonotypes were rare and shrank or held steady on treatment. At baseline, clonality was higher than in age-matched healthy donors and correlated with CD8+ counts.

With cryopreserved PBMCs as the source, 1.5 to 2.5 micrograms of genomic DNA went to TCR beta libraries. Repertoires were generated with immunoSEQ multiplex PCR, while TCRdb's copy carries only in-frame clones and drops some. The table shows about 18,000 clones, with around 81% occurring only once. A remark on this clone: Its antigen is unknown.

The V end lost 9 bases, the J end lost 4 bases, and 13 bases lay between the germline ends. The germline V gene encodes CDR1 MNHNS and CDR2 SASEGT. The CDR3 totals 13 residues. The sequence was collected from a human donor with chronic lymphocytic leukemia. The chain recombines TRBV6-1 with TRBJ1-5; no clear D gene. The sequencing used PBMCs, collected before ibrutinib treatment. In DNA form, the CDR3 reads TGTGCCAGTTCGAGGGCGGGGAATCAGCCCCAGCATTTT. It translates to CASSRAGNQPQHF.